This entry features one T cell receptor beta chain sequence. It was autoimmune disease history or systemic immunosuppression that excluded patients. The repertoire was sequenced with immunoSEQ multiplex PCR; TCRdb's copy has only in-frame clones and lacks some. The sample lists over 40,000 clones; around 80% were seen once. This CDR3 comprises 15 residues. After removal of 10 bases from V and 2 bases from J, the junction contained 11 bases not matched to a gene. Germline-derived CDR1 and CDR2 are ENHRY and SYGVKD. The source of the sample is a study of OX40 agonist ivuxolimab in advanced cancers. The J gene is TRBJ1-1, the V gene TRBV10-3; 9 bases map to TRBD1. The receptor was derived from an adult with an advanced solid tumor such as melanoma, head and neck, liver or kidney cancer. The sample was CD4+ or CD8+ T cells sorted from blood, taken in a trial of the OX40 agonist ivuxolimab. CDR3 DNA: TGTGCCACAAAGGTGGACAGGGGATATAACACTGAAGCTTTCTTT. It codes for CATKVDRGYNTEAFF.